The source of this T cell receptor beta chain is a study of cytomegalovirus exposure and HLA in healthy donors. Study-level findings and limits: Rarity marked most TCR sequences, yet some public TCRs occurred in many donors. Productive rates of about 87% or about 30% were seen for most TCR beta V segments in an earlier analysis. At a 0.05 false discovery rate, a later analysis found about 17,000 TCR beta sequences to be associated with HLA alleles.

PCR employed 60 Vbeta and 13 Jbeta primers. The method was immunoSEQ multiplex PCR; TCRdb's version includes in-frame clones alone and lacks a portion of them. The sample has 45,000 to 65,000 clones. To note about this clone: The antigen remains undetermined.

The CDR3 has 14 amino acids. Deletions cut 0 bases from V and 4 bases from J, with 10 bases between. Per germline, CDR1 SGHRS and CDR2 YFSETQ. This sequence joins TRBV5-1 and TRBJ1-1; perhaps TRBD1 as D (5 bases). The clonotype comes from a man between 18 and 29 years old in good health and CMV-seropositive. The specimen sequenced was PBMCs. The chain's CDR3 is CASSLAGGGTEAFF. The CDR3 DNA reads TGCGCCAGCAGCTTGGCCGGGGGGGGCACTGAAGCTTTCTTT.